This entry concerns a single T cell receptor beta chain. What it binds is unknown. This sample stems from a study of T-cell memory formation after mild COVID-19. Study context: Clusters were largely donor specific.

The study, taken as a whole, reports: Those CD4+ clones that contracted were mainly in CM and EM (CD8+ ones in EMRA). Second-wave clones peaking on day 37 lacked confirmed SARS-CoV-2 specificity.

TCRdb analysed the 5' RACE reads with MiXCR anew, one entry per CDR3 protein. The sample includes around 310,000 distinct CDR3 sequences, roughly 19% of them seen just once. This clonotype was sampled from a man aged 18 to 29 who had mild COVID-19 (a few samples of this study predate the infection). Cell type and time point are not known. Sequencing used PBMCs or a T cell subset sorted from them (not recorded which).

This chain's CDR3 is CASSYGVSYEQYF. In nucleotides, the CDR3 is TGTGCCAGCAGTTACGGGGTCTCCTACGAGCAGTACTTC. J is TRBJ2-7 and V is TRBV6-5; unclear D gene. The CDR3 has 13 residues. The V gene lost 2 bases and the J gene lost 0 bases, with 5 bases spanning the gap. CDR1 is MNHEY, CDR2 SVGAGI, per germline.